This T cell receptor beta chain was identified in a study of blood T cell repertoires in COVID-19. Study-level information: Acute and convalescent COVID-19 samples came from the United States, Italy and Spain. The cDNA or gDNA used as material had been derived from T cells, B-cell-depleted T cells, or PBMCs.

Clones were sequenced by immunoSEQ multiplex PCR, and TCRdb holds only the in-frame ones, with some missing. This table holds about 130,000 clones, roughly 87% found once. J lost 0 bases, V lost 2 bases, and 4 bases had no gene match. This CDR3 region has 16 residues. Germline CDR1 reads SGHDT; CDR2 reads YYEEEE. The sequenced material came from peripheral blood. This receptor was taken from a woman over 75 with acute or convalescent COVID-19. The chain combines TRBV5-6 with TRBJ2-1; TRBD1 aligns across 8 bases. This chain's CDR3 is CASSFYGTGSYNEQFF. DNA for the CDR3: TGTGCCAGCAGCTTTTACGGGACAGGCTCCTACAATGAGCAGTTCTTC. Using reference TRBV5-6 and TRBJ2-1 for the parts outside the CDR3, the full variable domain is DAGVTQSPTHLIKTRGQQVTLRCSPKSGHDTVSWYQQALGQGPQFIFQYYEEEERQRGNFPDRFSGHQFPNYSSELNVNALLLGDSALYLCASSFYGTGSYNEQFFGPGTRLTVL.